A selection of T cell receptor beta chains follows, all from one sample in a study of control samples from healthy donors and cancer patients. TCRdb's table, derived via immunoSEQ multiplex PCR, lists solely in-frame clones and lacks some. The profile shows roughly 84,000 clones, approximately 90% of them singletons. Sequenced: blood. Receptors originate from a man aged 50 to 60 in good health. The CDR3 runs from the conserved cysteine through the conserved F or W. The order of the fields is V gene, J gene, D gene, clone size, CDR3 protein, CDR3 DNA. D genes are given only for firm matches. Clone sizes are given selectively: once, few, many, or a class where the clone is expanded.

TRBV30	TRBJ2-5	.	.	CAWSVLWGQETQYF	TGTGCCTGGAGTGTACTTTGGGGCCAAGAGACCCAGTACTTC
TRBV18	TRBJ2-1	.	.	CASSGSRSYNEQFF	TGTGCCAGCTCGGGGAGCCGCTCCTACAATGAGCAGTTCTTC
TRBV2	TRBJ1-2	.	.	CASREYYGYTF	TGTGCCAGCCGGGAATACTATGGCTACACCTTC
TRBV4-2	TRBJ1-1	TRBD1	.	CASSQDDTGGVTEAFF	TGTGCCAGCAGCCAAGATGATACAGGGGGCGTTACTGAAGCTTTCTTT
TRBV18	TRBJ1-1	.	once	CASSPRTGPNTEAFF	TGTGCCAGCTCACCACGAACCGGGCCAAACACTGAAGCTTTCTTT
TRBV27	TRBJ2-3	.	.	CASSLLGDTQYF	TGTGCCAGCAGTTTATTAGGAGATACGCAGTATTTT
TRBV7-9	TRBJ1-3	.	.	CASSQDFLRAGNTIYF	TGTGCCAGCAGCCAGGACTTCTTGAGGGCAGGAAACACCATATATTTT
TRBV7-2	TRBJ2-1	TRBD2	.	CASSFERGSNNEQFF	TGTGCCAGCAGCTTTGAGCGGGGGTCAAACAATGAGCAGTTCTTC
TRBV6-5	TRBJ1-1	.	.	CASSSGTGNTEAFF	TGTGCCAGCAGTTCCGGGACTGGGAACACTGAAGCTTTCTTT
TRBV10-2	TRBJ2-3	TRBD1	.	CASREQGTDSTDTQYF	TGCGCCAGCAGGGAACAGGGGACAGATAGCACAGATACGCAGTATTTT
TRBV29-1	TRBJ1-5	TRBD1	.	CSVSTGANNQPQHF	TGCAGCGTATCGACAGGGGCGAACAATCAGCCCCAGCATTTT
TRBV5-1	TRBJ2-3	.	.	CASRRGLGDTQYF	TGCGCCAGCAGGCGGGGCCTGGGAGATACGCAGTATTTT
TRBV10-3	TRBJ2-7	.	.	CAISDPKQPGGYEQYF	TGTGCCATCAGTGACCCCAAGCAGCCAGGCGGCTACGAGCAGTACTTC
TRBV7-9	TRBJ2-2	.	.	CASSLGLGPRVNTGELFF	TGTGCCAGCAGCTTAGGGTTGGGACCGCGGGTTAACACCGGGGAGCTGTTTTTT
TRBV21-1	TRBJ2-1	.	once	CASSKDCNEQFF	TGTGCCAGCAGCAAAGATTGCAATGAGCAGTTCTTC
TRBV7-2	TRBJ2-3	TRBD1	.	CASSSNRGGGLTDTQYF	TGTGCCAGCAGCTCAAACAGAGGGGGCGGACTCACAGATACGCAGTATTTT
TRBV6-5	TRBJ2-7	.	.	CASSSPVLGYEQYF	TGTGCCAGCAGTTCCCCAGTCTTAGGCTACGAGCAGTACTTC
TRBV7-3	TRBJ1-1	.	.	CASKDPNTEAFF	TGTGCCAGCAAAGATCCGAACACTGAAGCTTTCTTT
TRBV5-5	TRBJ1-6	TRBD1	.	CASTLWTGEFSPLHF	TGTGCCAGCACCCTATGGACAGGGGAGTTTTCACCCCTCCACTTT
TRBV7-3	TRBJ2-5	TRBD2	.	CASSLTGLAGAGETQYF	TGTGCCAGCAGCTTAACGGGGCTAGCGGGGGCGGGAGAGACCCAGTACTTC
TRBV7-9	TRBJ2-7	TRBD2	.	CASSLGRGDSLASYEQYF	TGTGCCAGCAGCTTAGGTCGGGGGGATAGCCTCGCCTCCTACGAGCAGTACTTC
TRBV27	TRBJ1-5	.	.	CASSLISESNQPQHF	TGTGCCAGCAGTTTAATCTCGGAAAGCAATCAGCCCCAGCATTTT
TRBV3-1/TRBV3-2	TRBJ2-3	TRBD2	.	CASSQLAGGTDTQYF	TGTGCCAGCAGCCAACTAGCGGGGGGCACAGATACGCAGTATTTT
TRBV2	TRBJ1-1	TRBD1	.	CASSSTGGTEAFF	TGTGCCAGCAGTTCGACAGGGGGCACTGAAGCTTTCTTT
TRBV5-1	TRBJ2-3	TRBD2	.	CASSYGLAPDTQYF	TGCGCCAGCAGCTACGGACTAGCTCCTGATACGCAGTATTTT
TRBV7-6	TRBJ2-3	.	.	CASSLVAGLADTQYF	TGTGCCAGCAGCTTAGTGGCGGGCCTCGCAGATACGCAGTATTTT
TRBV2	TRBJ1-5	.	few	CASSATGMRQPQHF	TGTGCCAGCAGTGCTACAGGGATGAGACAGCCCCAGCATTTT
TRBV4-1	TRBJ2-6	TRBD1	.	CASSRILGTGTGANVLTF	TGCGCCAGCAGCCGAATCTTAGGGACAGGGACTGGGGCCAACGTCCTGACTTTC
TRBV4-1	TRBJ1-5	.	.	CASSQEGWGSNQPQHF	TGCGCCAGCAGCCAAGAGGGGTGGGGGAGCAATCAGCCCCAGCATTTT
TRBV3-1/TRBV3-2	TRBJ1-6	.	.	CASSPMSDQLSPLHF	TGTGCCAGCAGCCCCATGTCCGATCAGCTTTCACCCCTCCACTTT
TRBV27	TRBJ1-2	.	.	CASSVRGFKAGYTF	TGTGCCAGCAGTGTCAGGGGTTTTAAAGCTGGCTACACCTTC
TRBV27	TRBJ2-1	.	.	CASSFGLYNEQFF	TGTGCCAGCAGTTTCGGACTTTACAATGAGCAGTTCTTC
TRBV18	TRBJ2-5	TRBD1	.	CASSPGTGGWETQYF	TGTGCCAGCTCACCCGGGACAGGGGGCTGGGAGACCCAGTACTTC
TRBV27	TRBJ2-7	.	.	CASTNTPRGVHEQYF	TGTGCCAGCACCAATACCCCACGGGGTGTCCACGAGCAGTACTTC
TRBV7-6	TRBJ1-2	TRBD1	.	CASSSLTDRAYGYTF	TGTGCCAGCAGCTCACTGACGGACAGGGCTTATGGCTACACCTTC
TRBV19	TRBJ1-2	.	.	CASSIGPAIYGYTF	TGTGCCAGTAGTATAGGTCCAGCTATCTATGGCTACACCTTC
TRBV9	TRBJ2-3	.	.	CASSVATFSTDTQYF	TGTGCCAGCAGCGTAGCTACGTTTAGCACAGATACGCAGTATTTT
TRBV3-1/TRBV3-2	TRBJ1-2	.	.	CASSQDPRGRGYTF	TGTGCCAGCAGCCAAGATCCCCGGGGACGGGGCTACACCTTC
TRBV9	TRBJ2-1	.	.	CASSAPPGTTLYNEQFF	TGTGCCAGCAGCGCCCCTCCCGGGACGACCCTATACAATGAGCAGTTCTTC
TRBV5-1	TRBJ1-2	TRBD1	.	CASSLGDRDNYGYTF	TGCGCCAGCAGCTTAGGGGACAGGGATAACTATGGCTACACCTTC
TRBV29-1	TRBJ2-3	.	.	CSVEDAADSTDTQYF	TGCAGCGTTGAAGATGCGGCGGATAGCACAGATACGCAGTATTTT
TRBV10-3	TRBJ2-3	TRBD2	.	CAISDPPGAGGTDTQYF	TGTGCCATCAGTGACCCCCCGGGGGCGGGGGGGACAGATACGCAGTATTTT
TRBV6-5	TRBJ2-5	TRBD2	.	CASSFLTSGGAMYF	TGTGCCAGCAGCTTTTTGACTAGCGGGGGCGCGATGTACTTC
TRBV6-5	TRBJ2-7	TRBD2	.	CASSYSLAGVSYEQYF	TGTGCCAGCAGTTACTCTTTAGCGGGGGTTTCCTACGAGCAGTACTTC
TRBV9	TRBJ2-3	.	.	CASSVARVATDTQYF	TGTGCCAGCAGCGTAGCACGAGTAGCCACAGATACGCAGTATTTT